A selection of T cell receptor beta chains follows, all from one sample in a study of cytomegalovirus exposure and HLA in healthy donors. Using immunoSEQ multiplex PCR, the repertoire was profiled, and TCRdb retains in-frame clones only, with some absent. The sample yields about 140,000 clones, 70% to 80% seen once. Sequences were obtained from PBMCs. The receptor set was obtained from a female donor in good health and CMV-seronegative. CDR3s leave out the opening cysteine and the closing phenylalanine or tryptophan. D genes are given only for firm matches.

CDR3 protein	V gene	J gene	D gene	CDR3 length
ARQDRSYEQY	TRBV27	TRBJ2-7	TRBD1	10
ASSGDTDTQY	TRBV5-1	TRBJ2-3	-	10
ASSQGGTRYTDTQY	TRBV11-3	TRBJ2-3	TRBD2	14
ASSVGLRGRARDTQY	TRBV9	TRBJ2-3	TRBD1	15
ASSIDIGGTAF	TRBV19	TRBJ1-1	-	11
ASSPLAGGLGEQF	TRBV7-3	TRBJ2-1	TRBD2	13
ASSQVRTTTNEKLF	TRBV4-1	TRBJ1-4	-	14
ASSLFGANYGYT	TRBV28	TRBJ1-2	-	12
ATSRERSYRMAGSPLH	TRBV15	TRBJ1-6	-	16
ASSEMRADTQY	TRBV25-1	TRBJ2-3	-	11
ASSRTGYEQY	TRBV27	TRBJ2-7	-	10
ASSGTSGGRETQY	TRBV2	TRBJ2-5	TRBD2	13
ASSFHTDTQY	TRBV11-3	TRBJ2-3	-	10
AISKPGTGFKRYNSPLH	TRBV10-3	TRBJ1-6	TRBD1	17
ASSPPDRVFRGYGYT	TRBV5-5	TRBJ1-2	TRBD1	15
ASSIRGAYNEQF	TRBV19	TRBJ2-1	-	12
ASSSGTPGELF	TRBV5-6	TRBJ2-2	TRBD2	11
ASSSGIREEKLF	TRBV5-4	TRBJ1-4	-	12
ASRPQGGKLF	TRBV19	TRBJ1-4	TRBD1	10
ASRASGGGNEQF	TRBV2	TRBJ2-1	TRBD2	12
ASSMGTGGADYGYT	TRBV19	TRBJ1-2	TRBD1	14
ASSYSTRGEQY	TRBV6-5	TRBJ2-7	-	11
ASSPGQGASYNSPLH	TRBV27	TRBJ1-6	TRBD1	15
ASSPSDRLHNYGYT	TRBV5-4	TRBJ1-2	TRBD1	14
ASSSGYGTSISDTQY	TRBV5-8	TRBJ2-3	TRBD2	15
ASSFSAGTGNSPLH	TRBV27	TRBJ1-6	TRBD1	14
ASSQDVGFAYYGYT	TRBV4-3	TRBJ1-2	-	14
ASSFRGQGCGYT	TRBV27	TRBJ1-2	TRBD1	12
AWSTRQGQPQH	TRBV30	TRBJ1-5	TRBD1	11
ASTPLPGATPNYGYT	TRBV13	TRBJ1-2	-	15
ASSFQGPLQETQY	TRBV27	TRBJ2-5	-	13
ASSLVSGGSGETQY	TRBV5-1	TRBJ2-5	TRBD2	14
AIRGTSGKYNEQF	TRBV10-3	TRBJ2-1	TRBD2	13
ASTTNRGQETQY	TRBV6-6	TRBJ2-5	TRBD1	12
ASSLPPRLAGGLNEQF	TRBV7-9	TRBJ2-1	TRBD2	16
SVVRDYEQY	TRBV29-1	TRBJ2-7	-	9
ASSLLSRTANYGYT	TRBV7-2	TRBJ1-2	-	14
ASSSFSGVQETQY	TRBV11-2	TRBJ2-5	TRBD2	13
ASSGERVNEKLF	TRBV28	TRBJ1-4	-	12
ASSLLGGVRDTQY	TRBV14	TRBJ2-3	-	13
ASSESTGWSGYT	TRBV10-2	TRBJ1-2	TRBD1	12
ASSYSGGNTEAF	TRBV6-6	TRBJ1-1	-	12
ASSESGHGYT	TRBV6-1	TRBJ1-2	-	10
ASSLAAGGPNYGYT	TRBV7-2	TRBJ1-2	-	14
ASSSSRGPGELF	TRBV7-9	TRBJ2-2	TRBD1	12
ASSLLGTGRANEQF	TRBV5-1	TRBJ2-1	TRBD1	14
ASSLGYSGNTDTQY	TRBV5-1	TRBJ2-3	TRBD2	14
ASSLSGWGDSNQPQH	TRBV27	TRBJ1-5	-	15
ASSSPLEHKY	TRBV28	TRBJ2-5	-	10
ASSQDPGRVAEAF	TRBV4-3	TRBJ1-1	-	13
AWRDDRRTYEQY	TRBV30	-	-	12